These 29 T cell receptor beta chains originate from one sample sequenced in a study of graft-versus-host responses after intestinal transplantation. Method: immunoSEQ multiplex PCR; TCRdb's copy keeps in-frame clones and lacks some. The sample shows 90,000 to 130,000 clones, 90% to 95% of them seen only once. Their antigen targets remain unknown. Sample: unstimulated CD4+ T cells sorted from spleen or lymph node cells, taken before transplant. The source of these receptors is a human donor who was the organ donor for an intestinal transplant.

This clone was counted between two and nine times. The chain combines TRBV5-1 with TRBJ2-7, with D perhaps assigned TRBD1 or TRBD2 (5 bases each). This CDR3 spans 15 amino acids. Germline assignment: CDR1 SGHRS and CDR2 YFSETQ. Trimming took 7 bases from V and 0 from J, leaving 17 bases between them. CDR3 coding DNA: TGCGCCAGCTCTCCAAGGGCAGGGACCTCCTACGAGCAGTACTTC. Translation: CASSPRAGTSYEQYF.

V is TRBV30 and J is TRBJ2-5; 10 bases fit TRBD2. J gave up 1 base and V 2 bases, and 10 bases lay outside the gene matches. From germline, CDR1 is GTSNPN and CDR2 SVGIG (reference sequence). This CDR3 spans 17 amino acids. In DNA form, the CDR3 reads TGTGCCTGGAGTCCTCTCGGACTAGCGGCCTTCCAAGAGACCCAGTACTTC. As protein: CAWSPLGLAAFQETQYF.

The chain joins TRBV5-8 to TRBJ1-1, with D perhaps matching TRBD1 (6 bases). Trimming shortened V by 4 bases and J by 1 base, and 14 bases separated the two germline ends. The CDR3 extends over 15 amino acids. CDR1 is SGHTS, CDR2 YDEGEE, per germline. The chain's CDR3 is CASSRRGHSNTEAFF. The CDR3 region has the DNA TGTGCCAGCAGCCGCCGGGGACATTCGAACACTGAAGCTTTCTTT.

V gene TRBV6-5 combines with J gene TRBJ2-1; D may be TRBD1 or TRBD2 (5 bases each). Trimming removed 3 bases at V and 9 bases at J, with 21 bases between. The CDR3 loop spans 16 amino acids. From germline, CDR1 is MNHEY and CDR2 SVGAGI. In DNA form, the CDR3 reads TGTGCCAGCAGTTATAGAGACTCCCTGGGGGTGGGTGAGCAGTTCTTC. Its protein is CASSYRDSLGVGEQFF.

The chain links TRBV5-1 to TRBJ2-3; 8 positions agree with TRBD2. The germline gives CDR1 SGHRS, CDR2 YFSETQ. This CDR3 contains 16 residues. J was trimmed by 0 bases and V by 3 bases; bases with no gene match: 6. The CDR3 reads CASSSLLAASTDTQYF. The CDR3 DNA follows: TGCGCCAGCAGCTCTTTACTAGCGGCTAGCACAGATACGCAGTATTTT.

The genes are TRBV5-1 and TRBJ1-4; TRBD1 matches 8 bases. Trimming cost V 4 bases and J 8 bases; bases outside gene matches: 10. The germline V gene encodes CDR1 SGHRS and CDR2 YFSETQ. The CDR3 totals 15 residues. The CDR3 here is CASSPTQGAREKLFF. DNA for the CDR3: TGCGCCAGCAGCCCGACGCAGGGGGCGCGGGAAAAACTGTTTTTT.

The V gene is TRBV2, the J gene TRBJ1-5; 7 bases map to TRBD1. Germline V gene sequence: CDR1 SNHLY, CDR2 FYNNEI. The trim removed 6 bases at V and 0 bases at J, leaving 8 bases unmatched. The CDR3 has 16 amino acids. CDR3 in amino acids: CASRGDSTISNQPQHF. The DNA for the CDR3 is TGTGCCAGCAGGGGGGACAGTACTATTAGCAATCAGCCCCAGCATTTT.

This clone was counted once. The J gene is TRBJ1-2, the V gene TRBV7-9; D ambiguous. CDR3 length: 12 residues. Trimming took off 2 bases at V and 7 bases at J, with 8 bases between the two ends. Germline loops: CDR1 SEHNR, CDR2 FQNEAQ (reference sequence). CDR3 protein: CASSLSESGYTF. The DNA of the CDR3 is TGTGCCAGCAGCTTATCTGAGTCTGGCTACACCTTC. Full variable domain (rest looked up from reference TRBV7-9 and TRBJ1-2): DTGVSQNPRHKITKRGQNVTFRCDPISEHNRLYWYRQTLGQGPEFLTYFQNEAQLEKSRLLSDRFSAERPKGSFSTLEIQRTEQGDSAMYLCASSLSESGYTFGSGTRLTVV.

The V call is TRBV28, the J call TRBJ2-2, with 13 bases that match TRBD2. Germline CDR1 and CDR2: MDHEN and SYDVKM. V lost 7 bases, J lost 7 bases, and 9 bases stayed unmatched. CDR3 size: 16 residues. CDR3 sequence (DNA): TGTGCCAGCACCCCCGGGACTAGCGGGATAGGCGGGGAGCTGTTTTTT. Translation gives CASTPGTSGIGGELFF.

Points on this clone: The same CDR3 can be traced to other DNA sequences in this sample. This chain uses TRBV19 with TRBJ2-3; D gene uncertain. Germline-derived CDR1 and CDR2 are LNHDA and SQIVND (reference sequence). This CDR3 has 11 residues. The V and J ends lost 6 bases and 2 bases respectively, with 3 bases between them. The CDR3 loop is CASSLTDTQYF. The CDR3 region has the DNA TGTGCCAGTAGCCTCACAGATACGCAGTATTTT.

The V gene is TRBV7-3, the J gene TRBJ2-7; 8 bases line up with TRBD1. V trimming: 2 bases; J trimming: 2 bases; junction bases outside the gene matches: 2. The CDR3 runs 14 residues. Germline loops: CDR1 SGHTA, CDR2 FQGTGA. CDR3 DNA sequence: TGTGCCAGCAGCTTAGACAGGGGCCCCTACGAGCAGTACTTC. It specifies CASSLDRGPYEQYF.

This clone was seen once. The rearrangement links TRBV9 to TRBJ2-7; D is possibly TRBD2 (5 bases). This CDR3 is built from 15 residues. The germline CDR1 and CDR2 sequences are SGDLS and YYNGEE. Trimming left V 1 base short and J 0 bases short, with 11 bases between. In DNA, the CDR3 is TGTGCCAGCAGCGTATCAACGGGGAGCTCCTACGAGCAGTACTTC. This sequence encodes CASSVSTGSSYEQYF.

The chain couples TRBV4-3 to TRBJ1-1; D gene ambiguous. The CDR3 is 13 residues long. From germline, CDR1 is LGHNA and CDR2 YSLEER. The ends were cut back, 0 bases at V and 5 bases at J, with 7 bases in the middle. The CDR3 sequence is CASSQEVGTEAFF. CDR3 sequence (DNA): TGCGCCAGCAGCCAAGAGGTAGGGACTGAAGCTTTCTTT.

This chain joins TRBV28 and TRBJ2-3; D is unclear. The CDR3 spans 15 residues. V was shortened by 5 bases and J by 8 bases, with 20 bases between the two germline ends. The germline V gene has CDR1 MDHEN and CDR2 SYDVKM. In DNA form, the CDR3 reads TGTGCCAGCAGTCTAGGACGGGCCCCGACGGGTACGCAGTATTTT. Its translation is CASSLGRAPTGTQYF.

The CDR3 loop is CASSYGGSGANVLTF. In DNA, the CDR3 is TGTGCCAGCAGTTACGGAGGCTCTGGGGCCAACGTCCTGACTTTC. The V and J genes are TRBV6-6 and TRBJ2-6; possible D gene TRBD2, 5 bases. From germline, CDR1 is MNHNY and CDR2 SVGAGI (reference sequence). The CDR3 consists of 15 residues. Deletions cut 2 bases from V and 0 bases from J, with 5 bases between.

The chain joins TRBV29-1 to TRBJ2-4; 7 bases are shared with TRBD1. Germline assignment: CDR1 SQVTM and CDR2 ANQGSEA. CDR3 size: 13 residues. The junction had 8 bases not matched to a gene; V was cut back by 7 bases and J by 5 bases. This CDR3 reads CSAGDRDQNIQYF. For the CDR3, the DNA is TGCAGCGCTGGAGACAGGGACCAAAACATTCAGTACTTC.

The chain is built from TRBV5-4 and TRBJ2-1; D is perhaps TRBD2 (6 bases). The germline V gene has CDR1 SGHNT and CDR2 YYREEE (reference sequence). Trimming took 0 bases from V and 2 from J, leaving 9 bases between them. The CDR3 has 15 residues. CDR3 coding DNA: TGTGCCAGCAGCTTGGATTCTAGCGCCTACAATGAGCAGTTCTTC. Translation: CASSLDSSAYNEQFF.

The chain links TRBV7-2 to TRBJ2-5, with 15 positions matching TRBD2. The CDR3 is made up of 18 amino acids. J lost 3 bases, V lost 5 bases, and 10 bases had no gene match. Germline CDR1 reads SGHTA; CDR2 reads FQGNSA. The chain's CDR3 is CASSPNPGLAGGEETQYF. In DNA form, the CDR3 reads TGTGCCAGCAGCCCTAACCCGGGACTAGCGGGAGGTGAAGAGACCCAGTACTTC.

The count of this clone is one. The chain recombines TRBV5-1 with TRBJ1-2; 7 bases match TRBD1. Per germline, CDR1 SGHRS and CDR2 YFSETQ. J gave up 5 bases and V 3 bases, and 4 bases lay outside the gene matches. This CDR3 is 13 amino acids long. The CDR3 sequence is CASSYRDSYGYTF. The CDR3 DNA reads as TGCGCCAGCAGCTACCGGGACAGTTATGGCTACACCTTC.

The chain employs TRBV6-1 and TRBJ1-4; D remains unclear. Trimming removed 7 bases at V and 4 bases at J, with 13 bases between. The CDR3 runs to 14 residues. Germline V CDR1 and CDR2: MNHNS, SASEGT. CDR3 sequence: CASTGVRSNEKLFF. CDR3 DNA: TGTGCCAGCACCGGGGTTAGGAGTAATGAAAAACTGTTTTTT.

The table lists this clone with a few counts. V and J are TRBV10-3 and TRBJ2-7; TRBD1 agrees at 7 bases. The CDR3 is 13 amino acids. V trimming: 0 bases; J trimming: 6 bases; junction bases outside the gene matches: 2. CDR1 and CDR2 (germline): ENHRY, SYGVKD. The CDR3 region is CAISESGGTEQYF. CDR3 DNA: TGTGCCATCAGTGAGTCAGGGGGCACCGAGCAGTACTTC.

This clone was observed a handful of times. This sequence joins TRBV6-1 and TRBJ2-4, with 12 bases that match TRBD2. Trimming removed 4 bases from V and 7 bases from J; junction bases left unmatched: 14. Germline V gene data show CDR1 as MNHNS and CDR2 as SASEGT. The CDR3 has 18 residues. The CDR3 spells CASSAKVGLAGSWNIQYF. The CDR3, as DNA: TGTGCCAGCAGTGCGAAGGTAGGACTAGCGGGATCCTGGAACATTCAGTACTTC.

J is TRBJ2-7 and V is TRBV7-2; 10 bases line up with TRBD2. CDR1 SGHTA and CDR2 FQGNSA come from the germline V gene. The CDR3 totals 18 residues. After removal of 3 bases from V and 0 bases from J, the junction contained 11 bases not matched to a gene. The CDR3 bases are TGTGCCAGCAGCTTCGCAGCGGGAGGGCCCACCGCCTCCTACGAGCAGTACTTC. Amino acid sequence: CASSFAAGGPTASYEQYF.

The V call is TRBV5-1, the J call TRBJ2-2, with 10 bases fitting TRBD1. This CDR3 contains 17 residues. In germline, CDR1 is SGHRS, CDR2 YFSETQ. The trim removed 4 bases at V and 4 bases at J, leaving 10 bases unmatched. This chain's CDR3 is CASSARRTGGSTGELFF. In DNA form, the CDR3 reads TGCGCCAGCAGCGCGCGACGGACAGGGGGAAGCACCGGGGAGCTGTTTTTT.

The chain links TRBV5-4 to TRBJ2-3, with 7 bases matching TRBD1. CDR1 and CDR2 (germline): SGHNT, YYREEE (reference sequence). There are 13 residues in the CDR3. The J segment lost 3 bases and the V segment lost 7 bases, leaving 5 bases of the junction unmatched. DNA for the CDR3: TGTGCCAGCGGCATACAGGGGACAGATACGCAGTATTTT. It is translated as CASGIQGTDTQYF.

The chain recombines TRBV18 with TRBJ2-7; TRBD1 matches 8 bases. The V gene end was trimmed by 3 bases and the J gene end by 6 bases; junction bases not matched to a gene: 7. The CDR3 loop spans 14 amino acids. The germline V gene encodes CDR1 KGHSH and CDR2 LQKENI. The CDR3 here is CASSPSGGEGEQYF. For the CDR3, the DNA is TGTGCCAGCTCACCCTCAGGGGGCGAGGGCGAGCAGTACTTC.

The chain joins TRBV10-3 to TRBJ1-2; 7 bases agree with TRBD1. The germline V gene encodes CDR1 ENHRY and CDR2 SYGVKD. J lost 7 bases, V lost 3 bases, and 11 bases had no gene match. The CDR3 has 15 amino acids. The CDR3 sequence is CAISDSTQGDGGYTF. Here the CDR3 DNA reads TGTGCCATCAGTGATTCGACTCAGGGGGATGGTGGCTACACCTTC.

For the CDR3, the DNA is TGTGCCAGCAGACTCTCAGGGGATATCTACGAGCAGTACTTC. Its translation: CASRLSGDIYEQYF. The V gene is TRBV28, the J gene TRBJ2-7, with D possibly matching TRBD1 (6 bases). Trimming removed 6 bases at V and 3 bases at J, with 15 bases between. This CDR3 region has 14 residues. Germline V gene sequence: CDR1 MDHEN, CDR2 SYDVKM.

The chain combines TRBV6-5 with TRBJ2-7; 10 bases match TRBD1. This CDR3 has 15 amino acids. J gave up 4 bases and V 5 bases, and 8 bases lay outside the gene matches. Germline V gene sequence: CDR1 MNHEY, CDR2 SVGAGI. The CDR3 DNA is TGTGCCAGCAGTCCCACCCGGGGACAGGGGTACGAGCAGTACTTC. Translating gives CASSPTRGQGYEQYF.